This TCR beta chain derives from a study of post-analysis software for immune sequencing data. Study-wide context: Included among the disease courses, which were recorded for the cohort, were relapsing-remitting, secondary progressive and progressive-relapsing multiple sclerosis. Overall study findings and caveats: Four to six TRBV segments, including TRBV5-6, TRBV5-1 and TRBV20-1, were more frequent in patients than controls. Versus controls, multiple sclerosis patients showed significantly lower diversity (normalized Chao1).

With 7 bases clipped from V and 4 bases from J, the junction kept 11 bases outside the gene matches. There are 15 residues in the CDR3. Germline CDR1 and CDR2: MNHEY and SMNVEV (reference sequence). The TCR beta cDNA libraries carried unique molecular identifiers. The T cell input of roughly 0.85 to 11 million gave roughly 0.5 million cDNA molecules. Each CDR3 protein gets one entry after TCRdb re-called the PCR reads with MiXCR. The table has more than 350,000 distinct CDR3 sequences, about 39% seen once. Remarks on this clonotype: Its antigen is not known.

The clonotype originates from a girl aged 2 to 9 with multiple sclerosis. The specimen sequenced was blood. The chain couples TRBV27 to TRBJ2-5; TRBD2 matches 8 bases. DNA of the CDR3: TGTGCCAGCATCCCCCTGAGCGGGAGCGGAGAGACCCAGTACTTC. It yields the protein CASIPLSGSGETQYF.